The TCR beta chain described here comes from a study of cytomegalovirus exposure and HLA in healthy donors (dated by TCRdb to between 2016 and 2019). Some background on the complete study: According to an earlier analysis of several hundred of the donors, some 170 million T cells yielded 117 million unique TCR beta sequences and approximately 300 Gb of sequence data. On average, roughly 240,000 unique TCR beta nucleotide sequences were sequenced per donor among 398 genotyped donors of the cohort, with roughly 18% of those sequences being non-productive. The study aimed to test whether signatures of past pathogen exposure could be identified by cataloging public T cell receptors. Using immunosequencing, the study profiled T cell repertoires from some 670 subjects and related those repertoires to cytomegalovirus serostatus. The number of typed donors differed by locus: about 620-640 for A, B, C, DRB1 and DQB1; 522 for DQA1; 606 for DPA1; and about 470 for DPB1. In the later analysis, no new phenotypic data were used to find candidate immune exposures; instead, reliance was placed on TCR beta sequences and their occurrence across donors. Along with the roughly 670-subject first cohort, a separate validation cohort of some 130 different subjects was used. To predict cytomegalovirus infection status, the study combined high-throughput TCR immunosequencing, statistical association of individual TCRs with disease status, and machine learning. All discovery cohort repertoires had been generated on a single sequencing platform. Alongside the repertoire data, information on donor age, sex, ethnicity and CMV serostatus was compiled. Among the roughly 430 genotyped donors, 75% to 90% belonged to the genetic ancestry cluster associated with self-reported Caucasian donors. Both class I and class II loci were covered by HLA typing, at four-digit resolution. In an earlier analysis of roughly 580 of the donors, high-throughput TCR beta sequencing was used to judge whether each TCR beta V gene segment behaved as functional or pseudogenic. A later analysis re-analyzed previously published TCR beta repertoires from 666 donors and added high-resolution HLA genotyping to study TCR occurrence patterns. About 330 gigabases of sequencing data and tens of millions of unique TCR sequences made up an early release that covered 500 to 650 HLA-typed donors. A later genetic analysis used genome-wide SNP genotypes for 398 of the 666 donors, treating that subset as a discovery cohort. Because of strong linkage in the cohort, roughly five DR-DQ haplotypes were treated as single units for association and clustering. Results and caveats for the whole study, not just this receptor: CMV serostatus was the only immune exposure information available for the cohort. Because HLA typing was missing for some donors at each locus, association tests included only the typed subset. A later analysis reported that several top co-occurrence clusters appeared linked to parvovirus B19, influenza, CMV and Epstein-Barr virus. Compared with equally common non-associated chains, HLA-associated TCR beta chains in a later analysis were more clonally expanded and had lower generation probabilities. Broadly in line with IMGT annotations, most TCR beta V segments showed up in productive rearrangements about 87% or about 30% of the time in an earlier analysis of several hundred of the donors. The presence/absence analyses assumed that sequencing depth was roughly uniform across donors, and that assumption may not be true. A further reported finding was that TCR beta sequences accurately predicted the HLA-A and HLA-B alleles for most subjects in the first cohort. According to a later genetic analysis, donors in an Asian-associated ancestry cluster had fewer N-insertions in productive TCRs than the approximately 710-donor mean. A total of 150 or so TCR beta chains were listed by the study as associated with cytomegalovirus. A later analysis associated about 18,000 TCR beta sequences with specific HLA alleles at a false discovery rate of 0.05. While some public TCRs were present in many individuals, most TCR sequences turned up only very rarely across donors. The sequencing pipeline was judged likely to have produced a cluster of highly shared sequence variants as a technical artifact. A later analysis found that TCR association rates varied across HLA loci, with DRB1 alleles showing the most associated TCRs and HLA-C alleles the fewest. The authors suggested that the approach could potentially be generalized to other disease states and immunological phenotypes. In this cohort, only TCR beta chains were sequenced, and detectable features were limited by the absence of alpha or paired-chain data. Cytomegalovirus status was reported to be diagnosed by the classifier with high specificity and sensitivity in both the original and validation cohorts. Correlated functional status among segregating V segments might be attributable to linkage disequilibrium, but an unknown experimental factor could not be ruled out. In a later genetic analysis, a missense DCLRE1C variant was associated with V-gene and J-gene trimming of TCR beta chains, and the association was replicated in an independent cohort. When HLA alleles, especially DR and DQ, strongly co-occurred, TCR associations were difficult to assign to individual alleles. Three of the identified cytomegalovirus-associated TCR beta chains were confirmed in vitro to be specific for cytomegalovirus antigens. The 87-base-pair reads could not distinguish some IMGT-functional V segments, including TRBV6-2 and TRBV6-3, so those segments were excluded. Because counts were too low, about 15 rarely observed V segments, including chromosome 9 orphons, were left out of the earlier analysis of approximately 500 of the donors. In a later analysis, most CMV-associated TCR beta chains were found to appear HLA-restricted, with HLA associations seemingly driven largely by CMV exposure.

Library generation was performed with the immunoSEQ multiplex PCR assay. The multiplex PCR relied on a mix of 60 forward primers for TCR Vbeta segments and 13 reverse primers for TCR Jbeta segments. Amplification of the CDR3 region of rearranged TCR beta genes was performed with a multiplex PCR assay on genomic DNA. The amplified TCR beta libraries were sequenced on the Illumina HiSeq System as 87-base-pair reads. Per the authors' processing: A later analysis tallied roughly 78 million unique TCR beta chains across the 666 repertoires, and about 10 million of those chains were shared by two or more donors. Raw reads were error-corrected and collapsed into unique sequences by a nearest-neighbor algorithm in which closely related sequences were merged to remove PCR and sequencing errors. CDR3 sequences were aligned to IMGT reference sequences to assign V, D and J gene segments. For a sequence to be retained, at least a six-nucleotide match to both a V gene segment and a J gene segment was required. A rearrangement counted as productive if the CDR3 had no stop codons and remained in frame with V and J, and every other rearrangement counted as non-productive. CDR3 was defined according to IMGT convention as the region running from the second conserved V-encoded cysteine to the conserved J-encoded phenylalanine. Sequences without an unambiguous match to a single V gene segment were excluded from the earlier analysis of over 500 of the donors. In an earlier analysis of around 590 of the donors, a V segment was called functional when productive rearrangements were above 56.7%, and segregating when the standard deviation between donors exceeded 5%. To diagnose cytomegalovirus status from the catalog of TCR beta chain sequences, a statistical classification framework was built. In a later analysis, V and J genes were assigned by comparing TCR nucleotide sequences against IMGT/GENE-DB human TR gene sequences. Using the TCRdist pipeline, a later analysis assigned CDR3 sequences along with most-parsimonious VDJ recombination scenarios. In a later analysis, each TCR beta chain was defined by its CDR3 amino acid sequence together with its V-gene family, and reads lacking a unique V-gene family were excluded. To address suspected cross-contamination and a sequencing artifact, a later analysis removed a few hundred highly shared, low-generation-probability nucleotide sequences. In a later analysis, a clonal expansion index for each public chain was calculated from normalized within-repertoire ranks of inferred template counts. In a later analysis, generation probabilities were computed with a VDJ recombination model fitted to out-of-frame rearrangements, and the resulting probabilities were checked against IGoR. A later analysis scored TCR-TCR, TCR-HLA and TCR-CMV co-occurrence with hypergeometric tests, applying a repertoire-size bias correction to TCR pairs. In a later analysis, false discovery rates were estimated by permuting HLA or CMV assignments 20 times. In a later analysis, co-occurring TCRs were grouped using DBSCAN, and TCRdist sequence similarity was added for clustering within HLA-allele-positive subsets. Repertoires with fewer than 30,000 or more than 120,000 public chains were left out of co-occurrence clustering, as were a handful of repertoires with anomalous nucleotide sharing. TCRdb re-hosts the immuneACCESS table, in-frame sequences only. Its copies lack some clones; in the studies checked, an unresolved V gene accounts for under half of them, and the cause for the rest is not known. D and trimming come from the DNA, and the V and J calls and clone size come from that table. The sample data list under 140,000 clones, and 80% of these were observed just once. The top ten constitute around 2.9% of the sample.

A word on this clone: Its antigen has not been determined. The input lacks base qualities; no much larger clone sits a single base away.

CDR3 length: 13 amino acids, cysteine to phenylalanine. Only CDR3 DNA remains: 39 bases, in frame from the first base. Trimming costs V 5 bases and J 3 bases, and their ends lie 11 bases apart. Taken from the germline V gene (reference sequence), the CDR1 and CDR2 loops are MNHEY and SMNVEV. The cohort was made up of 650 to 700 healthy bone marrow donors. Cohort members were all nominally healthy when sampled, although unrecorded immune exposures were likely present. The donor was CMV seropositive and belonged to the group of 250 to 300 seropositive cohort members. Each donor provided a peripheral blood sample, and peripheral blood mononuclear cells were used for TCR beta sequencing. The Qiagen DNeasy Blood Extraction Kit was used to extract genomic DNA from the blood cell samples.

The clonotype was recovered from a woman in her sixties in good health and CMV-seropositive. The rearrangement combines TRBV27 with TRBJ2-7; the D gene remains uncertain. Sample: PBMCs. The CDR3 in this case is CASSRRPGYEQYF. Read as DNA, the sequence is TGTGCCAGCAGTAGACGACCAGGCTACGAGCAGTACTTC.